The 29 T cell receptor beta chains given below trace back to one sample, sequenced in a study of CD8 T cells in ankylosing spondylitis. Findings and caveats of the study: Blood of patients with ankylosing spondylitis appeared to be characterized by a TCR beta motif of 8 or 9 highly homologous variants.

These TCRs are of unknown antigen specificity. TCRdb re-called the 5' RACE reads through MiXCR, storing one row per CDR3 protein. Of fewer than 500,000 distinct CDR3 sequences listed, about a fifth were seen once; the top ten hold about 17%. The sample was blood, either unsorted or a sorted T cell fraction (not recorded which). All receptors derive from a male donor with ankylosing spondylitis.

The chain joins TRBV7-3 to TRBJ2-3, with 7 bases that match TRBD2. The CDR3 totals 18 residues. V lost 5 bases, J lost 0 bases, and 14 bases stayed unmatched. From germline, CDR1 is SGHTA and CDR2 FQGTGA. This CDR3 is CASSPSPNWRESTDTQYF. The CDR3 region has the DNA TGTGCCAGCAGCCCATCACCAAACTGGCGGGAGAGCACAGATACGCAGTATTTT.

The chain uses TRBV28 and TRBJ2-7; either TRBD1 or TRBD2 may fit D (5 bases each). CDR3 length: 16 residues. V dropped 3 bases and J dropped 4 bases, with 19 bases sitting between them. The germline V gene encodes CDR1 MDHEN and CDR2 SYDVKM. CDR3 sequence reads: CASSFPTGQNRYEQYF. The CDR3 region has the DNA TGTGCCAGCAGTTTCCCAACGGGGCAGAACAGGTACGAGCAGTACTTC.

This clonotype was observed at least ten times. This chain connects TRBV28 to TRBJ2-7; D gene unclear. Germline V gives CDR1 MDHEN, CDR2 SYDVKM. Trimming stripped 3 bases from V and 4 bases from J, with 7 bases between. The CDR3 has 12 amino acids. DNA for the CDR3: TGTGCCAGCAGTTTGTACGGTTACGAGCAGTACTTC. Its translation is CASSLYGYEQYF.

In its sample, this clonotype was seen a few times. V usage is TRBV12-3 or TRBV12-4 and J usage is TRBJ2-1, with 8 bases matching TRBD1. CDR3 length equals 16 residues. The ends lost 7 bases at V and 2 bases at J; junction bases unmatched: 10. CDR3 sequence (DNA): TGTGCCAGCACCCCTTCACCGGGACAGGCCTACAATGAGCAGTTCTTC. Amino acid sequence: CASTPSPGQAYNEQFF.

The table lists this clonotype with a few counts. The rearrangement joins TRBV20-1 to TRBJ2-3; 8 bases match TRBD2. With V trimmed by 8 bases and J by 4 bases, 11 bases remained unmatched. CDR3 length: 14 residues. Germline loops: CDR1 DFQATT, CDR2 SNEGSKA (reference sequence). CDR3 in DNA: TGCAGTACCGAAGCGGGAGACATAGCAGATACGCAGTATTTT. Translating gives CSTEAGDIADTQYF.

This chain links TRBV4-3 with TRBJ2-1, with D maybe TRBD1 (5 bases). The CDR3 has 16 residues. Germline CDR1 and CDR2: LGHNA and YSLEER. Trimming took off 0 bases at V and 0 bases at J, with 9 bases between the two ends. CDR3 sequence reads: CASSQEQASSYNEQFF. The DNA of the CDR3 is TGCGCCAGCAGCCAAGAACAGGCGAGCTCCTACAATGAGCAGTTCTTC.

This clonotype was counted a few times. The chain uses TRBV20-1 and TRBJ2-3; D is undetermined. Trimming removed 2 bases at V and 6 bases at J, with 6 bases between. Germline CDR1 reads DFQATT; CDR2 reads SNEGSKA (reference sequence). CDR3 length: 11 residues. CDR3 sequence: CSARISDTQYF. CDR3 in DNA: TGCAGTGCTAGAATTAGCGATACGCAGTATTTT.

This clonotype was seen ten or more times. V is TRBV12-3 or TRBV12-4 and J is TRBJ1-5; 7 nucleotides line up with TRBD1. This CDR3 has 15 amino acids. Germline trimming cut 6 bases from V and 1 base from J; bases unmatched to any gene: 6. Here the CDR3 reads CASRATGISNQPQHF. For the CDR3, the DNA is TGTGCCAGCAGGGCGACAGGGATAAGCAATCAGCCCCAGCATTTT.

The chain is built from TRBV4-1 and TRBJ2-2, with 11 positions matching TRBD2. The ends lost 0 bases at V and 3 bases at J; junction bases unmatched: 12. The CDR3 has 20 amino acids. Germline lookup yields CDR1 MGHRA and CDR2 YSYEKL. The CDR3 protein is CASSQDQAGSGRVYTGELFF. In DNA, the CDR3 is TGCGCCAGCAGCCAAGATCAAGCGGGTAGCGGGAGGGTTTACACCGGGGAGCTGTTTTTT.

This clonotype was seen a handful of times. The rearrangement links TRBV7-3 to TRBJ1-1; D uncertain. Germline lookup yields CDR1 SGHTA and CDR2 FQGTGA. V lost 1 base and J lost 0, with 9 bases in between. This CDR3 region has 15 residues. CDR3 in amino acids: CASSLRLGMNTEAFF. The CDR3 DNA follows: TGTGCCAGCAGCTTAAGACTTGGGATGAACACTGAAGCTTTCTTT.

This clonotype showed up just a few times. The CDR3 reads CASSQGLSGVAETQYF. CDR3 nucleotides: TGCGCCAGCAGCCAAGGTCTCTCCGGTGTGGCAGAGACCCAGTACTTC. The V gene is TRBV4-1, the J gene TRBJ2-5; no firm D call. CDR3 length: 16 amino acids. Trimming shortened V by 1 base and J by 4 bases, and 16 bases separated the two germline ends. CDR1 is MGHRA, CDR2 YSYEKL, per germline.

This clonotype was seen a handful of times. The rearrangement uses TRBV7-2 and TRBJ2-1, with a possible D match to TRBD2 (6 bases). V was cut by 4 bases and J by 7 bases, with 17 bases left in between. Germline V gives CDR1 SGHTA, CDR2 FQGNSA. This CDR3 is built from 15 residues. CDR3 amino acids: CASSSPLGGTNEQFF. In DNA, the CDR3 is TGTGCCAGCAGCTCTCCCCTGGGAGGAACGAATGAGCAGTTCTTC. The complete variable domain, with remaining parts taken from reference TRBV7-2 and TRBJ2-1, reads GAGVSQSPSNKVTEKGKDVELRCDPISGHTALYWYRQSLGQGLEFLIYFQGNSAPDKSGLPSDRFSAERTGGSVSTLTIQRTQQEDSAVYLCASSSPLGGTNEQFFGPGTRLTVL.

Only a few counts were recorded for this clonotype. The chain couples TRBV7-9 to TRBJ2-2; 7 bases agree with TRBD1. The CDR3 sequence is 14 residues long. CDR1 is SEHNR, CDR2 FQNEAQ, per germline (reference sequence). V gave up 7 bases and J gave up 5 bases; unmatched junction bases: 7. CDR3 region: CASIRTGRTGELFF. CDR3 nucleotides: TGTGCCAGCATCCGGACAGGACGAACCGGGGAGCTGTTTTTT.

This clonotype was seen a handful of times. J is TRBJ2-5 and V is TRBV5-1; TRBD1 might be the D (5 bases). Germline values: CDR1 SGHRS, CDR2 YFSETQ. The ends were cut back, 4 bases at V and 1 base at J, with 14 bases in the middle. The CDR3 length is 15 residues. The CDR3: CASSVQGIRQETQYF. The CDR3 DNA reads TGCGCCAGCAGCGTCCAGGGTATCCGCCAAGAGACCCAGTACTTC.

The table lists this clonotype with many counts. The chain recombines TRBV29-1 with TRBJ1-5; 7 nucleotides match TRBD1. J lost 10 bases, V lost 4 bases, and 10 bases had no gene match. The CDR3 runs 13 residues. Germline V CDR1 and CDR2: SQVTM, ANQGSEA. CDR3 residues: CSVVGAGGYPQHF. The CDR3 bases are TGCAGCGTTGTTGGGGCAGGGGGGTACCCCCAGCATTTT. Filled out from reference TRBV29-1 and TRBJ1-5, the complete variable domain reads SAVISQKPSRDICQRGTSLTIQCQVDSQVTMMFWYRQQPGQSLTLIATANQGSEATYESGFVIDKFPISRPNLTFSTLTVSNMSPEDSSIYLCSVVGAGGYPQHFGDGTRLSIL.

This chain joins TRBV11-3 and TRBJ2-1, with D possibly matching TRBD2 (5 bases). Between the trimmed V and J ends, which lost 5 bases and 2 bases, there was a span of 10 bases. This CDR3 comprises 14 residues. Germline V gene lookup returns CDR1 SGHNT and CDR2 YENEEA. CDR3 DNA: TGTGCCAGCAGCCTCGGGCGGGCCTACAATGAGCAGTTCTTC. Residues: CASSLGRAYNEQFF.

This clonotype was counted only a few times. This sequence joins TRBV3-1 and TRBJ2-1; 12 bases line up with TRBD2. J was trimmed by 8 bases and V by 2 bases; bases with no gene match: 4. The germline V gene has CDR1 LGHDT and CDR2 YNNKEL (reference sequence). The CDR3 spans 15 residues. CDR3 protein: CASSQYTSGRYEQFF. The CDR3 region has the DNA TGTGCCAGCAGCCAATATACTAGCGGGAGGTATGAGCAGTTCTTC.

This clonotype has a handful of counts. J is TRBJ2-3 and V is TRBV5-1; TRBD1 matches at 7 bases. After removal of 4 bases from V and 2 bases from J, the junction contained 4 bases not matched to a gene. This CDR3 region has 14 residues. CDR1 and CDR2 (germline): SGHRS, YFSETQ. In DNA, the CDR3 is TGCGCCAGCAGCCCGGGACAGTACACAGATACGCAGTATTTT. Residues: CASSPGQYTDTQYF. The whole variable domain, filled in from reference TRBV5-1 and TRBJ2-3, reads KAGVTQTPRYLIKTRGQQVTLSCSPISGHRSVSWYQQTPGQGLQFLFEYFSETQRNKGNFPGRFSGRQFSNSRSEMNVSTLELGDSALYLCASSPGQYTDTQYFGPGTRLTVL.

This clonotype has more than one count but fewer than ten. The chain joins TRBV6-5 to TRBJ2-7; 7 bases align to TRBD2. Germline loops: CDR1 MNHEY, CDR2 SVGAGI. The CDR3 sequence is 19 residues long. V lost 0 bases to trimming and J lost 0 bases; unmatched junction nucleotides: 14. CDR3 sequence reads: CASSYSGRSRGRPSYEQYF. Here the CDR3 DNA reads TGTGCCAGCAGTTACTCGGGAAGGAGTCGCGGGAGACCCTCCTACGAGCAGTACTTC.

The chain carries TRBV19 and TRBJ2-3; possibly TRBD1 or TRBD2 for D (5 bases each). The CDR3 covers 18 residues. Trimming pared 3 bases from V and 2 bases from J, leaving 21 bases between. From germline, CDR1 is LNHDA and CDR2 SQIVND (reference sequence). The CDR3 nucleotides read TGTGCCAGTAGTATGGTGAGGATCCGGGACGGTATCACAGATACGCAGTATTTT. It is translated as CASSMVRIRDGITDTQYF.

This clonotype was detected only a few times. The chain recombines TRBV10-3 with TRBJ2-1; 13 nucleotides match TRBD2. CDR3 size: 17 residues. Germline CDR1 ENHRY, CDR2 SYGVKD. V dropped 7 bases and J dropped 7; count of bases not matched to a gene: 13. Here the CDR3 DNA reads TGTGCCATCACCGCCTCCCGACTAGCGGGAGGAGATAATGAGCAGTTCTTC. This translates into CAITASRLAGGDNEQFF.

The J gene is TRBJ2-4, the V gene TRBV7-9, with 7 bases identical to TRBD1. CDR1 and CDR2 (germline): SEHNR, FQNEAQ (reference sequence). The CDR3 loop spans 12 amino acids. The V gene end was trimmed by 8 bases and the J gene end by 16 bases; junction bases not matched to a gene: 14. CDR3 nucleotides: TGTGCCAGCCAGCAAGGAAGGGACAGCAAATACTTC. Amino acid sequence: CASQQGRDSKYF.

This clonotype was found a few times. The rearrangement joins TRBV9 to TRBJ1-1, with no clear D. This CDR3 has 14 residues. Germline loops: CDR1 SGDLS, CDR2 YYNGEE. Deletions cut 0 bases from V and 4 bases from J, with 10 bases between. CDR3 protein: CASSVALQVTEAFF. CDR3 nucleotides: TGTGCCAGCAGCGTAGCTCTCCAGGTCACTGAAGCTTTCTTT.

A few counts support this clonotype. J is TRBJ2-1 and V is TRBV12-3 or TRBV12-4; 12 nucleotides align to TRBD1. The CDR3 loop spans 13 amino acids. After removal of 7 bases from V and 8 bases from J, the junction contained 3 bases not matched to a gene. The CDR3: CASTWDRGHEQFF. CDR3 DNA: TGTGCCAGCACCTGGGACAGGGGGCATGAGCAGTTCTTC.

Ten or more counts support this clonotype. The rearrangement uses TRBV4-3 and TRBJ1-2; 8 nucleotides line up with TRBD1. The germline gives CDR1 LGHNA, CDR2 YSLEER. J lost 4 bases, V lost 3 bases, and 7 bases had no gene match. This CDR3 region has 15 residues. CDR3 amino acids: CASSHNPGTGYGYTF. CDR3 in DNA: TGCGCCAGCAGCCATAACCCCGGGACAGGCTATGGCTACACCTTC.

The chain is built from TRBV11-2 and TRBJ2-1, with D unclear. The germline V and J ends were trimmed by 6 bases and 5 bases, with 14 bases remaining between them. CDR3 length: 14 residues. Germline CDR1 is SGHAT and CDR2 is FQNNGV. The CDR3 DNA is TGTGCCAGCAGACGGGCGCTAGGAGACAATGAGCAGTTCTTC. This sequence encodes CASRRALGDNEQFF. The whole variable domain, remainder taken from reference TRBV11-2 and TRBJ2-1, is EAGVAQSPRYKIIEKRQSVAFWCNPISGHATLYWYQQILGQGPKLLIQFQNNGVVDDSQLPKDRFSAERLKGVDSTLKIQPAKLEDSAVYLCASRRALGDNEQFFGPGTRLTVL.

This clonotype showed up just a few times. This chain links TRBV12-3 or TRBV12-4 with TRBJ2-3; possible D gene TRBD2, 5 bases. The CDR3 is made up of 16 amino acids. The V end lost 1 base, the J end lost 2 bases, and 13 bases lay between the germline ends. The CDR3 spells CASSLEAGIITDTQYF. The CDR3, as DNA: TGTGCCAGCAGTTTAGAGGCGGGTATAATCACAGATACGCAGTATTTT.

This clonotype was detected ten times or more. In DNA form, the CDR3 reads TGCAGCGTGAAAACAGGGACCCACGAGCAGTACTTC. Its protein product is CSVKTGTHEQYF. The chain combines TRBV29-1 with TRBJ2-7, with a weak D call TRBD1 (6 bases). Germline lookup yields CDR1 SQVTM and CDR2 ANQGSEA. V lost 6 bases and J 5 bases, leaving 14 bases between the germline ends. This CDR3 comprises 12 residues.

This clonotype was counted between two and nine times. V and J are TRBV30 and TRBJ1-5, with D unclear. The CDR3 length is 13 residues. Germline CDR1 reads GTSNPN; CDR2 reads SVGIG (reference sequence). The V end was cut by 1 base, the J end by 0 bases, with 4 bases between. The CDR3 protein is CAWSANSNQPQHF. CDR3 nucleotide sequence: TGTGCCTGGAGTGCTAATAGCAATCAGCCCCAGCATTTT.